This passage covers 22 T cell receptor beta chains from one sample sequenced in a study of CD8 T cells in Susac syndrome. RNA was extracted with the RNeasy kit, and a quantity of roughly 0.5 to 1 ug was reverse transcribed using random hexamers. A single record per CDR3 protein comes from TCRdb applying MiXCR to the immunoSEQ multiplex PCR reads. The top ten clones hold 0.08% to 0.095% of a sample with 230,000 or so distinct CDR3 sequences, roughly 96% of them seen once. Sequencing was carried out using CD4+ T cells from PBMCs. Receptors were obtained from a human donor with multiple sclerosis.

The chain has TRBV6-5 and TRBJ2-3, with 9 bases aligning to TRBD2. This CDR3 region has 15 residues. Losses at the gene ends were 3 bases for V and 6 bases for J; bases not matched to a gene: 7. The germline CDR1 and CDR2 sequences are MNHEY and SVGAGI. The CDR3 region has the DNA TGTGCCAGCAGTTATCCCCCTAGCGGGGACGATACGCAGTATTTT. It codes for CASSYPPSGDDTQYF.

The CDR3 region is CASSAPGRDLDTGELFF. CDR3 bases: TGTGCCAGCAGTGCCCCTGGCAGGGATCTCGACACCGGGGAGCTGTTTTTT. V usage is TRBV12-3 or TRBV12-4 and J usage is TRBJ2-2, with D tentatively TRBD1 (5 bases). The CDR3 loop spans 17 amino acids. Trimming removed 5 bases from V and 3 bases from J, with 19 bases in between.

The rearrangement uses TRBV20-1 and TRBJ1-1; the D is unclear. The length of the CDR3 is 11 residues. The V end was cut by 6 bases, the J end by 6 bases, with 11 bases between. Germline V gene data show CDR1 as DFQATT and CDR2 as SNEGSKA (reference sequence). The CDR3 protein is CSATLPPEAFF. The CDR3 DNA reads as TGCAGTGCAACACTCCCCCCTGAAGCTTTCTTT.

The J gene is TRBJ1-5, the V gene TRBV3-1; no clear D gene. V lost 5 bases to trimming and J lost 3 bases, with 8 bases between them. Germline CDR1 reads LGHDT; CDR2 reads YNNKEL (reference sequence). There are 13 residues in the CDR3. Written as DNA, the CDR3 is TGTGCCAGCAGCTCGACAAACAATCAGCCCCAGCATTTT. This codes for CASSSTNNQPQHF.

Here the CDR3 reads CASSPLLKVNGELFF. The CDR3, as DNA: TGTGCCAGCAGCCCTCTTCTGAAAGTTAACGGGGAGCTGTTTTTT. The chain carries TRBV6-6 and TRBJ2-2; D is uncertain. Trimming shortened V by 6 bases and J by 7 bases, and 18 bases separated the two germline ends. The CDR3 sequence is 15 residues long. Germline V gene data show CDR1 as MNHNY and CDR2 as SVGAGI (reference sequence).

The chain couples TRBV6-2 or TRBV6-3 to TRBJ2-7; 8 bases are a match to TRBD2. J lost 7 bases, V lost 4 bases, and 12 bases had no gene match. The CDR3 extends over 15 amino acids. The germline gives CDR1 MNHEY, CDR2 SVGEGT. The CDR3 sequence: CASSSHVGRASEQYF. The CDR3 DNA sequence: TGTGCCAGCAGTTCACACGTCGGGAGGGCCTCGGAGCAGTACTTC.

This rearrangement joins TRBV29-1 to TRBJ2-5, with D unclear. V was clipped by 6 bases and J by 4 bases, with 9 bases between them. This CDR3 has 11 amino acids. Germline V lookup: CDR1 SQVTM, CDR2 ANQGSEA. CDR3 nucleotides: TGCAGCGTGACCGGGTTAGAGACCCAGTACTTC. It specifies CSVTGLETQYF.

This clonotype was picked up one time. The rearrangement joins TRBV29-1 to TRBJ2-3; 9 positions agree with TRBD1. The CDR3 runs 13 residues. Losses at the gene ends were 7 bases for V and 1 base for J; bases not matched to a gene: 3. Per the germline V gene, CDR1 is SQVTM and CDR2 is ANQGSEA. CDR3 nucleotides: TGCAGCGCGTGGGACAGGGGCACAGATACGCAGTATTTT. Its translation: CSAWDRGTDTQYF.

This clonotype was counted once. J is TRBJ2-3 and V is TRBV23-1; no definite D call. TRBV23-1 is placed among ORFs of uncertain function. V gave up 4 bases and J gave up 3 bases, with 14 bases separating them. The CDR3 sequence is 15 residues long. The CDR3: CASSRQVHRTDTQYF. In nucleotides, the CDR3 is TGCGCCAGCAGTCGCCAGGTCCATAGGACAGATACGCAGTATTTT.

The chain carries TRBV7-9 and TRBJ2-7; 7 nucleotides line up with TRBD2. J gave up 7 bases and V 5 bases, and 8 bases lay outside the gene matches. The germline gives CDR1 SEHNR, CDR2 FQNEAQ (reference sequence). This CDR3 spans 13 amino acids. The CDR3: CASSGTTLGEQYF. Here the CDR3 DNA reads TGTGCCAGCAGCGGGACTACCTTGGGGGAGCAGTACTTC.

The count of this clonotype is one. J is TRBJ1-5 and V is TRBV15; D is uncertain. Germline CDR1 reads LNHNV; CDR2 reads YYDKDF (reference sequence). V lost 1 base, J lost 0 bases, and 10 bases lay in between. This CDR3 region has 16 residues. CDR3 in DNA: TGTGCCACCAGCAGAGGAAGCAGTAATAGCAATCAGCCCCAGCATTTT. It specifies CATSRGSSNSNQPQHF.

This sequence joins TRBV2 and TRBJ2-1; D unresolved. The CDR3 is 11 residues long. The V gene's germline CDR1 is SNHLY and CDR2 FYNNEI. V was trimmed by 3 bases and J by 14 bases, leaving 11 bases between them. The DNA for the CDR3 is TGTGCCAGCAGTGAGAGTGGTCAGGAGTTCTTC. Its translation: CASSESGQEFF.

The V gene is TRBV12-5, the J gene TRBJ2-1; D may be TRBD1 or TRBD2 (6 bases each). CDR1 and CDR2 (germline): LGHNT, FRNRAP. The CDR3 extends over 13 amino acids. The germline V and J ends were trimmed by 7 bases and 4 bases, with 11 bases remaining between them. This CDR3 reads CASVRGGYNEQFF. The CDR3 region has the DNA TGTGCTAGTGTCCGAGGGGGGTACAATGAGCAGTTCTTC.

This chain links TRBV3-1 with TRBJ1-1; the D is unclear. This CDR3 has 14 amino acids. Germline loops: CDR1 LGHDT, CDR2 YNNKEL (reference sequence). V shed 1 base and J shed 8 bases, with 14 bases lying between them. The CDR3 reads CASSQGHGKKEAFF. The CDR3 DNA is TGTGCCAGCAGCCAAGGACACGGAAAAAAGGAAGCTTTCTTT.

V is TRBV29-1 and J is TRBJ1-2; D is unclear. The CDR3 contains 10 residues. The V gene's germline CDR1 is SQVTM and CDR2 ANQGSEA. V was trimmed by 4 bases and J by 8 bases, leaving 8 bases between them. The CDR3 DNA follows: TGCAGCGTTGTCGAGGAGGGCTACACCTTC. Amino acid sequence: CSVVEEGYTF.

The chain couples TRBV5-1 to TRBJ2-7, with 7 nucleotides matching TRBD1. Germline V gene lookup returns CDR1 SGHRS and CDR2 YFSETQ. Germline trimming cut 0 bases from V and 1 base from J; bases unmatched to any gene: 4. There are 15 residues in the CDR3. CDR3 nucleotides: TGCGCCAGCAGCTTGGTAGGGGGCCTTTCCTACGAGCAGTACTTC. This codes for CASSLVGGLSYEQYF.

The CDR3 loop reads CASSSRGTGFGGYTF. For the CDR3, the DNA is TGTGCCAGCAGTTCCCGCGGGACAGGGTTTGGTGGCTACACCTTC. The rearrangement joins TRBV27 to TRBJ1-2; 9 nucleotides match TRBD1. The trim removed 4 bases at V and 7 bases at J, leaving 10 bases unmatched. CDR1 is MNHEY, CDR2 SMNVEV, per germline (reference sequence). This CDR3 has 15 residues.

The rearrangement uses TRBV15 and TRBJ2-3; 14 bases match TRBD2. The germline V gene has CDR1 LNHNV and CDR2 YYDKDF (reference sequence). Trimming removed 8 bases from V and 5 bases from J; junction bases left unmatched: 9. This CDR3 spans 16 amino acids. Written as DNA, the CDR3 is TGTGCCACCGCCCGGACTAGCGGGGGGTCAGGAGATACGCAGTATTTT. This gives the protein CATARTSGGSGDTQYF.

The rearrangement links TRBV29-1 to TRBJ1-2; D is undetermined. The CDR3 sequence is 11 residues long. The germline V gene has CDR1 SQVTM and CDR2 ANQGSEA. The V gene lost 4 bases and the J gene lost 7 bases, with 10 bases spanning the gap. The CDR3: CSVGDGFGYTF. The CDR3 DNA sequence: TGCAGCGTTGGAGATGGGTTTGGCTACACCTTC. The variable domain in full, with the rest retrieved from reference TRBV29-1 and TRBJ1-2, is SAVISQKPSRDICQRGTSLTIQCQVDSQVTMMFWYRQQPGQSLTLIATANQGSEATYESGFVIDKFPISRPNLTFSTLTVSNMSPEDSSIYLCSVGDGFGYTFGSGTRLTVV.

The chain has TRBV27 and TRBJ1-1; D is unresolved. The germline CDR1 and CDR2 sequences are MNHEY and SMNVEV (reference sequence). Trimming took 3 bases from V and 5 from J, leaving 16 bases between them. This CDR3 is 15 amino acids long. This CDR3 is CASSLDREGGTEAFF. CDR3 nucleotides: TGTGCCAGCAGTTTGGATAGGGAGGGAGGGACTGAAGCTTTCTTT.

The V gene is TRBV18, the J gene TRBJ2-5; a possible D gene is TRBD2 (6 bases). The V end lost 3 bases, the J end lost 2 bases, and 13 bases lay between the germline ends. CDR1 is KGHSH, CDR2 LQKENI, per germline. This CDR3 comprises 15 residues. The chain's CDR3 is CASSPEGLAQETQYF. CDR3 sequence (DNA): TGTGCCAGCTCACCGGAGGGGTTGGCGCAAGAGACCCAGTACTTC.

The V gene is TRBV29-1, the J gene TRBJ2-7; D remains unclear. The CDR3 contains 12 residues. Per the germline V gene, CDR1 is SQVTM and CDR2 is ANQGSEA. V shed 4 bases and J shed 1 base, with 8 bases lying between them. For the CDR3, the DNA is TGCAGCGTTGCTTGGGAATCCTACGAGCAGTACTTC. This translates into CSVAWESYEQYF.